Presented here are 24 T cell receptor beta chains from one specimen sequenced in a study of blood T cells in healthy people across ages (dated by TCRdb to the mid-2010s). The library relied on 5' RACE. Sequenced on an Illumina HiSeq 2500. A second about 7 to 12 cycle PCR used a sample-barcoded 5' primer and a J-beta primer mix. TCRdb's own reprocessing of the public reads used fastp at Q25 and MiXCR and kept productive beta chains. For every CDR3 protein sequence, its rows merge into one entry that carries the most common genes and DNA. For this sample the table gives 710,000 or so distinct CDR3 sequences, of which about a third were detected only once. In total, the top ten clones hold about 16% of the sample. The sequenced material came from blood. The receptor set was obtained from an elderly woman in good health. Donor details come from another sample of the same person, matched by shared clones.

This clonotype has a count of ten or more. The chain uses TRBV4-3 and TRBJ1-2, with D tentatively TRBD1 (6 bases). This CDR3 is built from 13 residues. The germline V gene encodes CDR1 LGHNA and CDR2 YSLEER. With 2 bases removed from V and 10 bases from J, the gap between germline ends came to 14 bases. CDR3 loop: CASSQSTGSFYTF. For the CDR3, the DNA is TGCGCCAGCAGCCAATCGACAGGATCCTTCTACACCTTC.

In its sample, this clonotype was seen many times. The chain carries TRBV2 and TRBJ2-3, with TRBD1 identical over 7 bases. V shed 6 bases, J shed 6 bases, and the junction held 6 bases outside the gene matches. This CDR3 spans 13 amino acids. Germline values: CDR1 SNHLY, CDR2 FYNNEI. The CDR3, as DNA: TGTGCCAGCAGGGCGACAGGGTTGGATACGCAGTATTTT. As protein: CASRATGLDTQYF.

This clonotype was observed many times. V and J are TRBV6-6 and TRBJ1-6; possible D gene TRBD1, 5 bases. Trimming stripped 1 base from V and 8 bases from J, with 12 bases between. This CDR3 region has 15 residues. Germline lookup yields CDR1 MNHNY and CDR2 SVGAGI (reference sequence). The CDR3 sequence: CASSYWGGKDSPLHF. The CDR3 nucleotides read TGTGCCAGCAGTTACTGGGGCGGTAAGGATTCACCCCTCCACTTT.

With respect to this clonotype: A much larger clone differs from this one at a single base, so this may be a read error. The genes are TRBV5-1 and TRBJ2-1; TRBD2 matches 11 bases. Looked up from germline, CDR1 is SGHRS and CDR2 is YFSETQ. The CDR3 length is 15 residues. In DNA, the CDR3 is TGCGCCGGCAGCGTTGAGGGACTAGCGGCGAATGAGCAGTTCTTC. As protein: CAGSVEGLAANEQFF.

This clonotype occurred many times. The chain is built from TRBV29-1 and TRBJ1-2, with D perhaps matching TRBD1 (5 bases). CDR3 length: 14 amino acids. The V end lost 6 bases, the J end lost 1 base, and 15 bases lay between the germline ends. Germline CDR1 and CDR2: SQVTM and ANQGSEA. CDR3 residues: CSVKGRGNNYGYTF. The CDR3 region has the DNA TGCAGCGTCAAAGGGCGGGGGAATAACTATGGCTACACCTTC.

This clonotype was observed at least ten times. The chain employs TRBV10-3 and TRBJ1-6; D remains unclear. V lost 4 bases, J lost 7 bases, and 11 bases lay in between. Germline V gene data show CDR1 as ENHRY and CDR2 as SYGVKD. This CDR3 spans 14 amino acids. CDR3 amino acids: CAISGSERNSPLHF. Written as DNA, the CDR3 is TGTGCCATCAGTGGTTCGGAGAGGAATTCACCCCTCCACTTT.

This clonotype was counted many times. The chain recombines TRBV6-5 with TRBJ1-6; D is ambiguous. Looked up from germline, CDR1 is MNHEY and CDR2 is SVGAGI. This CDR3 region has 15 residues. The ends were cut back, 5 bases at V and 9 bases at J, with 17 bases in the middle. CDR3 DNA sequence: TGTGCCAGCAGTGTCGGACCTCAAGCCGGTTCACCCCTCCACTTT. This codes for CASSVGPQAGSPLHF.

This clonotype was picked up many times. This rearrangement joins TRBV30 to TRBJ2-1, with a weak D call TRBD2 (6 bases). The CDR3 totals 14 residues. Trimming cost V 1 base and J 4 bases, with 11 bases left between them. Germline CDR1 and CDR2: GTSNPN and SVGIG (reference sequence). In DNA form, the CDR3 reads TGTGCCTGGAGTGGGTTTAGCGGATACAATGAGCAGTTCTTC. Amino acid sequence: CAWSGFSGYNEQFF.

The sample holds many counts of this clonotype. The V and J genes are TRBV7-2 and TRBJ1-6; D is undetermined. The CDR3 is 13 amino acids. Germline lookup yields CDR1 SGHTA and CDR2 FQGNSA. V lost 3 bases to trimming and J lost 6 bases, with 6 bases between them. The CDR3 loop reads CASSFRGNSPLHF. The CDR3 DNA is TGTGCCAGCAGCTTCCGGGGTAATTCACCCCTCCACTTT.

The chain recombines TRBV5-1 with TRBJ2-3, with D hard to call. Germline CDR1 reads SGHRS; CDR2 reads YFSETQ. The germline V and J ends were trimmed by 7 bases and 2 bases, with 11 bases remaining between them. The CDR3 is made up of 13 amino acids. CDR3 sequence reads: CASGDGATDTQYF. The DNA of the CDR3 is TGCGCCAGCGGCGATGGAGCCACAGATACGCAGTATTTT. Full variable domain (rest looked up from reference TRBV5-1 and TRBJ2-3): KAGVTQTPRYLIKTRGQQVTLSCSPISGHRSVSWYQQTPGQGLQFLFEYFSETQRNKGNFPGRFSGRQFSNSRSEMNVSTLELGDSALYLCASGDGATDTQYFGPGTRLTVL.

Comment on this clonotype: Just one base apart from a much larger clone, this may be a read error. The chain joins TRBV7-9 to TRBJ2-5; maybe TRBD2 (5 bases). CDR1 is SEHNR and CDR2 is FQNEAQ in the germline V gene (reference sequence). V shed 1 base and J shed 11 bases, with 17 bases lying between them. The CDR3 covers 14 residues. CDR3 sequence: CASSLVEGHNEQYF. The DNA for the CDR3 is TGTGCCAGCAGCTTAGTAGAGGGTCACAATGAGCAGTACTTC.

The chain is built from TRBV29-1 and TRBJ2-5, with D tentatively TRBD2 (5 bases). This CDR3 region has 12 residues. Trimming removed 7 bases at V and 2 bases at J, with 11 bases between. The germline V gene encodes CDR1 SQVTM and CDR2 ANQGSEA. This CDR3 is CSGEGQQETQYF. CDR3 in DNA: TGCAGCGGAGAGGGTCAGCAAGAGACCCAGTACTTC.

The gene calls are TRBV2 and TRBJ2-5; D is perhaps TRBD2 (5 bases). The J call may be mistaken, given a closer DNA end match to TRBJ2-7. The germline gives CDR1 SNHLY, CDR2 FYNNEI. The CDR3 loop spans 13 amino acids. CDR3 in DNA: TGTGCCAGCAAGGTCCGGGAAACCTACGAGCAGTACTTC. Amino acid sequence: CASKVRETYEQYF.

This clonotype was picked up many times. The gene calls are TRBV20-1 and TRBJ1-1, with D maybe TRBD1 (6 bases). Germline lookup yields CDR1 DFQATT and CDR2 SNEGSKA (reference sequence). The CDR3 has 14 amino acids. The V end was cut by 0 bases, the J end by 7 bases, with 15 bases between. The CDR3 is CSARDPRGSSEAFF. CDR3 nucleotides: TGCAGTGCTAGAGATCCAAGGGGGAGCAGTGAAGCTTTCTTT.

Notes on this clonotype: Relative to the germline gene, one junction end is altered; a read error may explain this. The genes are TRBV28 and TRBJ1-4; no reliable D call. This CDR3 contains 16 residues. Germline lookup yields CDR1 MDHEN and CDR2 SYDVKM. CDR3 in DNA: TGTGCCAGCAGTTTCGATCCGGGCCCAGGCGATGAAAAACGGTTTTTT. As protein: CASSFDPGPGDEKRFF.

This clonotype appeared a few times. This chain connects TRBV5-1 to TRBJ2-7, with 12 bases identical to TRBD1. The ends lost 0 bases at V and 3 bases at J; junction bases unmatched: 4. The CDR3 extends over 16 amino acids. From germline, CDR1 is SGHRS and CDR2 YFSETQ. The CDR3 coding sequence is TGCGCCAGCAGCTTGGGGGACAGGGGGCTCCACTACGAGCAGTACTTC. Protein: CASSLGDRGLHYEQYF.

The chain combines TRBV2 with TRBJ1-5; a possible D gene is TRBD1 (5 bases). The CDR3 extends over 17 amino acids. Germline V gives CDR1 SNHLY, CDR2 FYNNEI. V was clipped by 6 bases and J by 1 base, with 19 bases between them. CDR3 amino acids: CASRKGSGATSNQPQHF. CDR3 nucleotide sequence: TGTGCCAGCAGAAAAGGGTCCGGGGCGACGAGCAATCAGCCCCAGCATTTT.

V and J are TRBV7-2 and TRBJ2-3; 8 bases fit TRBD1. This CDR3 comprises 14 residues. The germline gives CDR1 SGHTA, CDR2 FQGNSA. The J segment lost 5 bases and the V segment lost 5 bases, leaving 6 bases of the junction unmatched. The CDR3 loop reads CASSATGGIDTQYF. CDR3 in DNA: TGTGCCAGCAGCGCCACAGGGGGTATAGATACGCAGTATTTT. Drawing the rest from reference TRBV7-2 and TRBJ2-3, the complete variable domain is GAGVSQSPSNKVTEKGKDVELRCDPISGHTALYWYRQSLGQGLEFLIYFQGNSAPDKSGLPSDRFSAERTGGSVSTLTIQRTQQEDSAVYLCASSATGGIDTQYFGPGTRLTVL.

The rearrangement links TRBV4-1 to TRBJ2-1; TRBD2 agrees at 11 bases. The V gene end was trimmed by 4 bases and the J gene end by 3 bases; junction bases not matched to a gene: 14. The CDR3 consists of 19 residues. CDR1 and CDR2 (germline): MGHRA, YSYEKL. The CDR3 coding sequence is TGCGCCAGCAGCCGGGCCAAACGACTAGCGGGACCTAACTACAATGAGCAGTTCTTC. Its protein is CASSRAKRLAGPNYNEQFF.

At least ten counts were recorded for this clonotype. The CDR3 bases are TGCAGCGTTGACTCGGACAGGGGGCTTGGTGGCTACACCTTC. It translates to CSVDSDRGLGGYTF. J is TRBJ1-2 and V is TRBV29-1; 11 bases align to TRBD1. CDR1 is SQVTM, CDR2 ANQGSEA, per germline. CDR3 length: 14 residues. V lost 3 bases to trimming and J lost 7 bases; unmatched junction nucleotides: 7.

There are a few counts of this clonotype. Possible read error: a much larger clone is one base away. This rearrangement joins TRBV9 to TRBJ2-5; 9 nucleotides match TRBD2. CDR3 length: 16 amino acids. Germline CDR1 reads SGDLS; CDR2 reads YYNGEE. With 0 bases clipped from V and 11 bases from J, the junction kept 14 bases outside the gene matches. The DNA of the CDR3 is TGTGCCAGCAGCGTAGTCTCTAGCGGGGACCACAATGAGCAGTACTTC. Encoded protein: CASSVVSSGDHNEQYF. Based on the CDR3 plus reference TRBV9 and TRBJ2-5, the full variable domain is DSGVTQTPKHLITATGQRVTLRCSPRSGDLSVYWYQQSLDQGLQFLIQYYNGEERAKGNILERFSAQQFPDLHSELNLSSLELGDSALYFCASSVVSSGDHNEQYFGPGTRLLVL.

CDR3 nucleotide sequence: TGCAGCGTACACTCCTACAATGAGCAGTTCTTC. Translating gives CSVHSYNEQFF. The J gene is TRBJ2-1, the V gene TRBV29-1; D gene ambiguous. The V gene lost 6 bases and the J gene lost 0 bases, with 3 bases spanning the gap. The CDR3 is 11 amino acids. CDR1 is SQVTM, CDR2 ANQGSEA, per germline.

This clonotype was seen repeatedly, ten times or more. The chain has TRBV6-6 and TRBJ2-7; 8 nucleotides match TRBD2. The closer fit of TRBJ2-5 to the DNA end suggests the J call may be wrong. The germline CDR1 and CDR2 sequences are MNHNY and SVGAGI (reference sequence). The CDR3 length is 17 residues. The CDR3 coding sequence is TGTGCCAGCAGTCCGCGGGGCGGGGGGCCACGGGACGAGACCCAGTACTTC. Amino acids: CASSPRGGGPRDETQYF.

This clonotype was seen at least ten times. The J gene is TRBJ2-4, the V gene TRBV20-1; D unresolved. Trimming pared 1 base from V and 7 bases from J, leaving 8 bases between. The CDR3 sequence is 12 residues long. CDR1 and CDR2 (germline): DFQATT, SNEGSKA (reference sequence). The CDR3 spells CSARAGRNIQYF. The CDR3 DNA sequence: TGCAGTGCTAGAGCCGGGCGGAACATTCAGTACTTC.